These 23 T cell receptor beta chains were sequenced from one sample in a study of blood T cell repertoires in COVID-19. Repertoires were generated with immunoSEQ multiplex PCR, while TCRdb's copy carries only in-frame clones and drops some. This sample has more than 300,000 clones, with over 75% found just once. Sequencing was done on a sample of peripheral blood. The receptors were gathered from a woman aged 25 to 39 with COVID-19, enrolled during active disease.

The rearrangement uses TRBV24-1 and TRBJ2-1; the D gene is possibly TRBD1 (6 bases). Looked up from germline, CDR1 is KGHDR and CDR2 is SFDVKD. Trimming stripped 5 bases from V and 4 bases from J, with 17 bases between. The CDR3 runs 16 residues. CDR3 sequence: CATSAPSRGQYNEQFF. The CDR3 region has the DNA TGTGCCACCAGTGCCCCCTCTCGAGGACAGTACAATGAGCAGTTCTTC.

The chain employs TRBV25-1 and TRBJ2-1, with D maybe TRBD1 (6 bases). The V and J ends lost 5 bases and 7 bases respectively, with 6 bases between them. The CDR3 is 11 residues long. CDR1 MGHDK and CDR2 SYGVNS come from the germline V gene. The CDR3 loop reads CASSQGNEQFF. CDR3 DNA: TGTGCCAGCAGTCAGGGGAATGAGCAGTTCTTC. Using reference TRBV25-1 and TRBJ2-1 for the parts outside the CDR3, the full variable domain is EADIYQTPRYLVIGTGKKITLECSQTMGHDKMYWYQQDPGMELHLIHYSYGVNSTEKGDLSSESTVSRIRTEHFPLTLESARPSHTSQYLCASSQGNEQFFGPGTRLTVL.

V is TRBV5-1 and J is TRBJ2-5; maybe TRBD2 (7 bases). Per germline, CDR1 SGHRS and CDR2 YFSETQ. The CDR3 consists of 13 residues. V was pared by 7 bases and J by 5 bases, with 15 bases between. This chain's CDR3 is CASQRGGGETQYF. In nucleotides, the CDR3 is TGCGCCAGCCAAAGGGGGGGAGGCGAGACCCAGTACTTC. The whole variable domain, remainder taken from reference TRBV5-1 and TRBJ2-5, is KAGVTQTPRYLIKTRGQQVTLSCSPISGHRSVSWYQQTPGQGLQFLFEYFSETQRNKGNFPGRFSGRQFSNSRSEMNVSTLELGDSALYLCASQRGGGETQYFGPGTRLLVL.

This chain links TRBV19 with TRBJ2-1; 12 bases fit TRBD2. The CDR3 extends over 17 amino acids. V dropped 6 bases and J dropped 0; count of bases not matched to a gene: 6. CDR1 LNHDA and CDR2 SQIVND come from the germline V gene (reference sequence). As DNA, the CDR3 is TGTGCCAGTAGCCGGACTAGCGGGGCGAGCTCCTACAATGAGCAGTTCTTC. It codes for CASSRTSGASSYNEQFF.

This chain uses TRBV30 with TRBJ2-3, with 10 bases aligning to TRBD2. The CDR3 contains 19 residues. Germline values: CDR1 GTSNPN, CDR2 SVGIG (reference sequence). The V gene end was trimmed by 0 bases and the J gene end by 0 bases; junction bases not matched to a gene: 12. The DNA of the CDR3 is TGTGCCTGGAGTGTCGACCTAGCGGGAGTTATCCCTAGCACAGATACGCAGTATTTT. Residues: CAWSVDLAGVIPSTDTQYF.

The chain employs TRBV7-2 and TRBJ1-4, with D possibly TRBD1 on 5 matching bases. V shed 5 bases and J shed 0 bases, with 10 bases lying between them. The CDR3 contains 15 residues. CDR1 and CDR2 from the germline V gene are SGHTA and FQGNSA. The CDR3 sequence: CASSPRGATNEKLFF. The CDR3 nucleotides are TGTGCCAGCAGCCCTCGGGGGGCAACTAATGAAAAACTGTTTTTT.

Notes on this clone: Different DNA sequences within this sample yield the same CDR3. This rearrangement joins TRBV9 to TRBJ1-2, with D hard to call. V was pared by 1 base and J by 5 bases, with 9 bases between. CDR3 length: 13 amino acids. The germline V gene has CDR1 SGDLS and CDR2 YYNGEE. CDR3 residues: CASSVSGGYGYTF. For the CDR3, the DNA is TGTGCCAGCAGCGTATCGGGCGGGTATGGCTACACCTTC.

This clone was picked up a small number of times. V gene TRBV11-2 combines with J gene TRBJ1-5; 9 bases are a match to TRBD1. Germline trimming cut 6 bases from V and 7 bases from J; bases unmatched to any gene: 1. This CDR3 contains 12 residues. The V gene's germline CDR1 is SGHAT and CDR2 FQNNGV. CDR3 sequence (DNA): TGTGCCAGCAGTGACAGGGGGCAGCCCCAGCATTTT. Its translation: CASSDRGQPQHF.

The V call is TRBV20-1, the J call TRBJ2-3, with D tentatively TRBD1 (5 bases). Germline lookup yields CDR1 DFQATT and CDR2 SNEGSKA (reference sequence). The CDR3 length is 11 residues. V was cut by 7 bases and J by 4 bases, with 9 bases left in between. In nucleotides, the CDR3 is TGCAGTGTACGACAGCCAGATACGCAGTATTTT. Its protein is CSVRQPDTQYF.

This clone was counted a few times. This sequence joins TRBV6-1 and TRBJ2-2, with a weak D call TRBD2 (6 bases). CDR1 and CDR2 (germline): MNHNS, SASEGT. The CDR3 loop spans 16 amino acids. Trimming took off 4 bases at V and 3 bases at J, with 15 bases between the two ends. As DNA, the CDR3 is TGTGCCAGCAGTGTTCGTATGGGGGGAGACACCGGGGAGCTGTTTTTT. Its protein product is CASSVRMGGDTGELFF.

This chain uses TRBV19 with TRBJ2-7, with a weak D call TRBD2 (7 bases). The V end was cut by 7 bases, the J end by 4 bases, with 17 bases between. The length of the CDR3 is 14 residues. Germline V gives CDR1 LNHDA, CDR2 SQIVND (reference sequence). CDR3 coding DNA: TGTGCCAGTACCCCGGGGGGCGGGAGTTACGAGCAGTACTTC. Its translation is CASTPGGGSYEQYF.

In DNA, the CDR3 is TGTGCCAGCAGCTTATTTCCCGCGGCGATAGGGCAGTACTTC. Its translation is CASSLFPAAIGQYF. This chain uses TRBV7-2 with TRBJ2-7; D remains unclear. Deletions cut 2 bases from V and 9 bases from J, with 17 bases between. CDR3 size: 14 residues. The germline gives CDR1 SGHTA, CDR2 FQGNSA.

The chain joins TRBV28 to TRBJ1-1; the D is unclear. The CDR3 loop spans 11 amino acids. Trimming left V 3 bases short and J 7 bases short, with 6 bases between. Germline CDR1 and CDR2: MDHEN and SYDVKM. Here the CDR3 DNA reads TGTGCCAGCAGTTTCAGAAGTGAAGCTTTCTTT. The encoded protein is CASSFRSEAFF.

This clone was seen only once. The rearrangement links TRBV11-2 to TRBJ2-1; 11 bases are shared with TRBD2. Trimming at V came to 2 bases and at J to 4 bases, leaving 4 bases not matched to a gene. The CDR3 covers 16 residues. Germline CDR1 is SGHAT and CDR2 is FQNNGV. CDR3 DNA sequence: TGTGCCAGCAGCTTAAATTTAGCGGGAGGGTACAATGAGCAGTTCTTC. Its protein product is CASSLNLAGGYNEQFF.

As DNA, the CDR3 is TGTGCCAGCAGCCCTGGACTCCATGGAGGCAATGAGCAGTTCTTC. Protein: CASSPGLHGGNEQFF. The V and J genes are TRBV5-4 and TRBJ2-1; tentatively, D is TRBD2 (5 bases). The germline CDR1 and CDR2 sequences are SGHNT and YYREEE (reference sequence). With 4 bases removed from V and 6 bases from J, the gap between germline ends came to 17 bases. This CDR3 is built from 15 residues.

This chain links TRBV5-6 with TRBJ1-1; 7 nucleotides agree with TRBD1. Germline CDR1 is SGHDT and CDR2 is YYEEEE. V shed 1 base and J 4 bases; nucleotides not matched to a gene: 7. The CDR3 runs 15 residues. CDR3 residues: CASSLYRGAITEAFF. CDR3 DNA: TGTGCCAGCAGCTTGTACAGGGGCGCGATCACTGAAGCTTTCTTT.

This clone was recorded once. The rearrangement joins TRBV13 to TRBJ1-4; possibly TRBD1 for D (6 bases). CDR3 size: 14 residues. V shed 5 bases and J shed 5 bases, with 12 bases lying between them. Per the germline V gene, CDR1 is PRHDT and CDR2 is FYEKMQ (reference sequence). DNA of the CDR3: TGTGCCAGCAGCCGACGGCAGGGGAATGAAAAACTGTTTTTT. Translation: CASSRRQGNEKLFF.

This clone was detected only once. The rearrangement joins TRBV9 to TRBJ2-4; 13 bases agree with TRBD2. Germline trimming cut 4 bases from V and 5 bases from J; bases unmatched to any gene: 6. CDR1 and CDR2 (germline): SGDLS, YYNGEE. The CDR3 has 16 residues. The chain's CDR3 is CASSLRTSGSENIQYF. CDR3 coding DNA: TGTGCCAGCAGCCTCAGGACTAGCGGGAGTGAAAACATTCAGTACTTC.

V is TRBV14 and J is TRBJ2-4; D is unresolved. Germline V lookup: CDR1 SGHDN, CDR2 FVKESK. The CDR3 runs to 14 residues. Trimming took 1 base from V and 4 from J, leaving 8 bases between them. The CDR3 region is CASSQVDKKNIQYF. CDR3 in DNA: TGTGCCAGCAGCCAAGTTGACAAGAAAAACATTCAGTACTTC.

The V gene is TRBV20-1, the J gene TRBJ1-1, with D perhaps TRBD1 (6 bases). The CDR3 is 14 residues long. Germline lookup yields CDR1 DFQATT and CDR2 SNEGSKA (reference sequence). V lost 3 bases to trimming and J lost 0 bases, with 11 bases between them. The chain's CDR3 is CSASLRGMNTEAFF. The CDR3 DNA reads TGCAGTGCTAGTCTGAGGGGGATGAACACTGAAGCTTTCTTT.

V and J are TRBV4-3 and TRBJ2-7; D may be TRBD1 (5 bases). The germline V and J ends were trimmed by 3 bases and 5 bases, with 11 bases remaining between them. Germline CDR1 and CDR2: LGHNA and YSLEER. The CDR3 consists of 13 residues. In nucleotides, the CDR3 is TGCGCCAGCAGCCAGCCAGGGTCTGACGAGCAGTACTTC. This sequence encodes CASSQPGSDEQYF.

The genes are TRBV28 and TRBJ2-1; 10 bases align to TRBD2. Germline-derived CDR1 and CDR2 are MDHEN and SYDVKM. V was pared by 5 bases and J by 8 bases, with 9 bases of the junction left unmatched. This CDR3 contains 15 residues. The CDR3 spells CASSPRGSGRYEQFF. Written as DNA, the CDR3 is TGTGCCAGCAGTCCCCGGGGTAGCGGGAGGTATGAGCAGTTCTTC.

This chain joins TRBV14 and TRBJ2-3, with TRBD2 as a possible D gene (5 bases). The CDR3 is 14 amino acids. Trimming pared 1 base from V and 2 bases from J, leaving 7 bases between. CDR1 is SGHDN, CDR2 FVKESK, per germline. The chain's CDR3 is CASSQAGVTDTQYF. The CDR3 DNA follows: TGTGCCAGCAGCCAAGCCGGGGTCACAGATACGCAGTATTTT.